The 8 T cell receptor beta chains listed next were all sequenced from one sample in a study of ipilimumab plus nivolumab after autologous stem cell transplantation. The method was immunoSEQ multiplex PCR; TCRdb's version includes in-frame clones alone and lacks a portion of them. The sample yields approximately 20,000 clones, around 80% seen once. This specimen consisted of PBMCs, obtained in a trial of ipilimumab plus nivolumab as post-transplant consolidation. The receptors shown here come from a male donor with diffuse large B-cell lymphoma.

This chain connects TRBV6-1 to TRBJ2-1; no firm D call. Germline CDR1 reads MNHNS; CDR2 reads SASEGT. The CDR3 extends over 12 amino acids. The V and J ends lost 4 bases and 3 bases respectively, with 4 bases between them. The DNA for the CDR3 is TGTGCCAGCAGTGGGATCTACAATGAGCAGTTCTTC. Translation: CASSGIYNEQFF.

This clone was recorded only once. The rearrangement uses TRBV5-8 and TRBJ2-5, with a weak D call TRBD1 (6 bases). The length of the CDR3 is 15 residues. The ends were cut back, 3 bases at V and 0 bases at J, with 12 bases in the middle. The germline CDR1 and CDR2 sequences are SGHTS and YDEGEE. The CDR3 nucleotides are TGTGCCAGCAGCTGGGACACGAAGTACCAAGAGACCCAGTACTTC. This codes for CASSWDTKYQETQYF.

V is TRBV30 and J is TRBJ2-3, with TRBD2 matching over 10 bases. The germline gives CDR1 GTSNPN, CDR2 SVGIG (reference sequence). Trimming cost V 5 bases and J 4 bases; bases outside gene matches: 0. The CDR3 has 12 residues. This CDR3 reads CAWGLAADTQYF. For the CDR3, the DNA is TGTGCCTGGGGACTAGCGGCAGATACGCAGTATTTT.

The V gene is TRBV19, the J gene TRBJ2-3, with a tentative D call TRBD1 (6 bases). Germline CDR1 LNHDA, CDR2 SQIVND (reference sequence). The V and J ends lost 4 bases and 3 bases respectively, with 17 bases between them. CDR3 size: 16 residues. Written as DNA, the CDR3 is TGTGCCAGTAGTAACCCAAGGGGGTTGGGAACAGATACGCAGTATTTT. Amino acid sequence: CASSNPRGLGTDTQYF.

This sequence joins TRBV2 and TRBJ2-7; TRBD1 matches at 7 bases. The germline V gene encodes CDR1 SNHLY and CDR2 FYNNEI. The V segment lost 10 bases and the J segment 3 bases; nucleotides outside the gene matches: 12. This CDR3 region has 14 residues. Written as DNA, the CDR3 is TGTGCCACCAACTCGGGACAGTTTGGCTACGAGCAGTACTTC. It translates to CATNSGQFGYEQYF. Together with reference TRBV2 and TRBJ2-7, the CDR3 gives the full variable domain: EPEVTQTPSHQVTQMGQEVILRCVPISNHLYFYWYRQILGQKVEFLVSFYNNEISEKSEIFDDQFSVERPDGSNFTLKIRSTKLEDSAMYFCATNSGQFGYEQYFGPGTRLTVT.

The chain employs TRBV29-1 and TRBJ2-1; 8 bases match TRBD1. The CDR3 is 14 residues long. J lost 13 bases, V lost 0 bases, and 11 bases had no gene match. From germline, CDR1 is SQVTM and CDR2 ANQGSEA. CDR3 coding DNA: TGCAGCGTTGAAGATCTTCTAGGGACAGGCGATCAGTTCTTC. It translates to CSVEDLLGTGDQFF.

The CDR3 DNA follows: TGTGCCAGCAGCCCACAGGGTTCAGGGGAAAAACTGTTTTTT. This sequence encodes CASSPQGSGEKLFF. This chain connects TRBV28 to TRBJ1-4; D possibly corresponds to TRBD1 (6 bases). The V and J ends lost 6 bases and 8 bases respectively, with 16 bases between them. CDR3 length: 14 amino acids. Germline V gene data show CDR1 as MDHEN and CDR2 as SYDVKM.

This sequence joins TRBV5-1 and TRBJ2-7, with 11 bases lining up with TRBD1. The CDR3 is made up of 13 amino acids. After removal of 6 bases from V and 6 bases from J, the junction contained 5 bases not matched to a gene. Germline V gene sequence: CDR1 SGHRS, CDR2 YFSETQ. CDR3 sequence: CASTPGQGVEQYF. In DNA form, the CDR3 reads TGCGCCAGCACCCCGGGACAGGGGGTCGAGCAGTACTTC.